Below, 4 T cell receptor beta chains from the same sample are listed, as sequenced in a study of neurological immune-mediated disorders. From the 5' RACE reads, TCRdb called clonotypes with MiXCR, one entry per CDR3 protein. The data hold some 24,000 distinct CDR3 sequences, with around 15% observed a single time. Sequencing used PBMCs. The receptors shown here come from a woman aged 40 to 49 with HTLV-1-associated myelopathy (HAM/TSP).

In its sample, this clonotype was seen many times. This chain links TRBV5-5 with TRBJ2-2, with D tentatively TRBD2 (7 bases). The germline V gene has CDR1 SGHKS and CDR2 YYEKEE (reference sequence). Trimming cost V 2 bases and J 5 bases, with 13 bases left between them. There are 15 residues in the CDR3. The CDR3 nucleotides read TGTGCCAGCAGCTTTTCGGAGGGGGGGACCGGGGAGCTGTTTTTT. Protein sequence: CASSFSEGGTGELFF.

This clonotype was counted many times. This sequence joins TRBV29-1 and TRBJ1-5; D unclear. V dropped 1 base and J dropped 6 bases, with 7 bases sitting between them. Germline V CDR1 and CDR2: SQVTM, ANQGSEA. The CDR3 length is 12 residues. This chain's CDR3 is CSVEASGQPQHF. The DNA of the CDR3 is TGCAGCGTTGAAGCGTCGGGTCAGCCCCAGCATTTT.

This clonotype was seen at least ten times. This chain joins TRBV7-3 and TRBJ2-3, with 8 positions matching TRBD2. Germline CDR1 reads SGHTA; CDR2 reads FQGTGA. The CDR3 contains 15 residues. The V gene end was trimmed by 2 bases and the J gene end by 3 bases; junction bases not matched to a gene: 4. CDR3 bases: TGTGCCAGCAGCTTACTGGGGACTAGTACAGATACGCAGTATTTT. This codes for CASSLLGTSTDTQYF.

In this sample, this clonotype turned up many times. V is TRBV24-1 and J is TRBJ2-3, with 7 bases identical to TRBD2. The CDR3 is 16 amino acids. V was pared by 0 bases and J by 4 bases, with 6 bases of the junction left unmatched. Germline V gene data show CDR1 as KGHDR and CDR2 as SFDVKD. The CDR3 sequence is CATSDLVGEGPDTQYF. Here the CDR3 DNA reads TGTGCCACCAGTGATTTGGTCGGGGAGGGTCCAGATACGCAGTATTTT.